This T cell receptor (beta chain) was captured in a study of OX40 agonist ivuxolimab in advanced cancers. Across the whole study: Dose-escalation patients had hepatocellular carcinoma, melanoma, renal cell or head and neck cancer.

V lost 6 bases and J lost 8, with 16 bases in between. Germline V lookup: CDR1 MNHNS, CDR2 SASEGT. The CDR3 has 13 residues. Generated by immunoSEQ multiplex PCR, the TCRdb table keeps only in-frame clones and is missing some. The data hold around 51,000 clones, with 60% to 80% observed a single time. Overall study findings and caveats: At 0.1-3.0 mg/kg, partial responders had clonal expansion among the lowest observed. Not determined was the antigen specificity of the expanded peripheral T cells.

In regard to this clone: The antigen is not known.

The material sequenced was CD4+ or CD8+ T cells sorted from blood, taken in a trial of the OX40 agonist ivuxolimab. The chain couples TRBV6-1 to TRBJ1-2; TRBD1 might be the D (5 bases). The sequence came from an adult with an advanced solid tumor such as melanoma, head and neck, liver or kidney cancer. The CDR3 DNA follows: TGTGCCAGCAGCGCAGCCGGGACGAAAGGCTACACCTTC. It specifies CASSAAGTKGYTF.